This T cell receptor (beta chain) was obtained from a study of beta chain features in type 1 diabetes. Germline CDR1 SGHTA, CDR2 FQGTGA. The CDR3 sequence is 16 residues long. The isolated RNA, all of it, was reverse transcribed, so expressed TCRB transcripts were what got sequenced. Method: immunoSEQ multiplex PCR; TCRdb's copy keeps in-frame clones and lacks some. The table includes about 360,000 clones, roughly an eighth detected once. This clone has more than one count but fewer than ten. One end of the junction does not line up with germline, which may come from a read error. The specimen sequenced was naive CD4+ T cells from blood. The receptor was isolated from a man aged 18 to 29 in good health. This sequence joins TRBV7-3 and TRBJ2-5; 7 nucleotides match TRBD1. Here the CDR3 reads CASSAFRGKGQKTQYF. Written as DNA, the CDR3 is TGTGCCAGCAGCGCCTTCAGGGGGAAGGGCCAAAAGACCCAGTACTTC.